This T cell receptor (beta chain) was recorded in a study of OX40 agonist ivuxolimab in advanced cancers. Study context: In this trial design, patients received ivuxolimab intravenously at 0.01 to 10 mg/kg every 2 weeks. Patients assigned to dose escalation were diagnosed with hepatocellular carcinoma, melanoma, renal cell or head and neck cancer. The study's findings and limits: Among T cells, CD8+ cells averaged more expanded clones than CD4+ cells. Some patients without response likewise showed low normalized clonal expansion.

J was trimmed by 0 bases and V by 4 bases; bases with no gene match: 4. There are 16 residues in the CDR3. Germline values: CDR1 LNHDA, CDR2 SQIVND (reference sequence). The repertoire was sequenced with immunoSEQ multiplex PCR; TCRdb's copy has only in-frame clones and lacks some. The sample has fewer than 25,000 clones; 85% are singletons. Comments on this clone: Antigen specificity is unknown.

This clonotype originated in an adult with an advanced solid tumor such as melanoma, head and neck, liver or kidney cancer. The V call is TRBV19, the J call TRBJ1-5, with 9 nucleotides matching TRBD1. The source was CD4+ or CD8+ T cells sorted from blood, collected in a trial of the OX40 agonist ivuxolimab. The CDR3: CASSRTGAGSNQPQHF. The CDR3 DNA follows: TGTGCCAGTAGTAGGACAGGGGCTGGTAGCAATCAGCCCCAGCATTTT.